One sample yielded the 7 T cell receptor beta chains listed below, sequenced in a study of response to subunit inactivated influenza vaccine. TCRdb analysed the RT-PCR reads with MiXCR anew, one entry per CDR3 protein. Altogether approximately 310,000 distinct CDR3 sequences are present, around a fifth being singletons, with the ten largest covering about a tenth. Sequencing used PBMCs from blood, obtained about 19 months after vaccination. These receptors all stem from a man in his fifties or sixties who received an inactivated influenza vaccine.

This clonotype has only a few counts. V and J are TRBV3-1 and TRBJ1-5; D not resolved. Trimming took 0 bases from V and 5 from J, leaving 17 bases between them. This CDR3 is 17 amino acids long. Germline V gene lookup returns CDR1 LGHDT and CDR2 YNNKEL (reference sequence). The CDR3 region has the DNA TGTGCCAGCAGCCAAGACCCGGTCGGGATTAACGATCAGCCCCAGCATTTT. Translated, it gives CASSQDPVGINDQPQHF.

The chain links TRBV7-2 to TRBJ2-7; possibly TRBD2 for D (5 bases). The V gene's germline CDR1 is SGHTA and CDR2 FQGNSA. This CDR3 has 13 residues. Trimming shortened V by 1 base and J by 5 bases, and 9 bases separated the two germline ends. CDR3 amino acids: CASSLGSGNEQYF. In DNA, the CDR3 is TGTGCCAGCAGCTTAGGCTCGGGGAACGAGCAGTACTTC.

This clonotype occurred a few times. For the CDR3, the DNA is TGTGCCAGCAGTTACGCCAGTAAAGCTTTCTTT. It translates to CASSYASKAFF. The rearrangement joins TRBV6-2 or TRBV6-3 to TRBJ1-1; D remains unclear. Germline V gene sequence: CDR1 MNHEY, CDR2 SVGEGT. This CDR3 has 11 residues. Between the trimmed V and J ends, which lost 2 bases and 9 bases, there was a span of 7 bases.

CDR3 in amino acids: CAISDSQDNQPQHF. The DNA for the CDR3 is TGTGCCATCAGTGACTCCCAGGACAATCAGCCCCAGCATTTT. The rearrangement uses TRBV10-3 and TRBJ1-5; D gene unclear. CDR3 size: 14 residues. Germline values: CDR1 ENHRY, CDR2 SYGVKD. Trimming stripped 3 bases from V and 3 bases from J, with 9 bases between.

This clonotype has a count of ten or more. The chain joins TRBV5-1 to TRBJ1-2, with D perhaps TRBD1 (5 bases). Trimming cost V 4 bases and J 5 bases, with 15 bases left between them. The CDR3 loop spans 14 amino acids. Germline CDR1 reads SGHRS; CDR2 reads YFSETQ. In DNA, the CDR3 is TGCGCCAGCAGCGGGGACGGCGGAGTTTATGGCTACACCTTC. Protein product: CASSGDGGVYGYTF.

V gene TRBV12-3 or TRBV12-4 combines with J gene TRBJ2-6; D is unclear. This CDR3 comprises 13 residues. Trimming cost V 8 bases and J 4 bases, with 9 bases left between them. The CDR3 bases are TGTGCCAGCCTAAACTTCGGGGCCAACGTCCTGACTTTC. Translation gives CASLNFGANVLTF.

This clonotype was detected only a few times. The chain recombines TRBV15 with TRBJ2-1, with 8 bases that match TRBD1. The junction had 8 bases not matched to a gene; V was cut back by 6 bases and J by 4 bases. The length of the CDR3 is 15 residues. Germline CDR1 reads LNHNV; CDR2 reads YYDKDF (reference sequence). CDR3 sequence (DNA): TGTGCCACCAGGGGACCAGGGACAGGATACAATGAGCAGTTCTTC. It codes for CATRGPGTGYNEQFF. The variable domain in full, with the rest retrieved from reference TRBV15 and TRBJ2-1, is DAMVIQNPRYQVTQFGKPVTLSCSQTLNHNVMYWYQQKSSQAPKLLFHYYDKDFNNEADTPDNFQSRRPNTSFCFLDIRSPGLGDTAMYLCATRGPGTGYNEQFFGPGTRLTVL.